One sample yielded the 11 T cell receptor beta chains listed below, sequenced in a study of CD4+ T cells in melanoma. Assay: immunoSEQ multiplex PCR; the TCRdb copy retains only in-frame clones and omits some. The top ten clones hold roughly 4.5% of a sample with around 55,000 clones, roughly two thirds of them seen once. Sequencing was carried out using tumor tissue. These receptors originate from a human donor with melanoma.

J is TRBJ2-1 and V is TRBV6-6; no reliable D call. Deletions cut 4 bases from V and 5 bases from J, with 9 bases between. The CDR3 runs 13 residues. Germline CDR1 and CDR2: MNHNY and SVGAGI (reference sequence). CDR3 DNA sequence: TGTGCCAGCAGTTGGGCCACAAACAATGAGCAGTTCTTC. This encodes CASSWATNNEQFF.

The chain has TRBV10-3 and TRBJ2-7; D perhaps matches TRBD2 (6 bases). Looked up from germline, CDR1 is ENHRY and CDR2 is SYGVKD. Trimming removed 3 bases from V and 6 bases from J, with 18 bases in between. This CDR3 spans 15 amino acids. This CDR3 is CAISEVARGDTEQYF. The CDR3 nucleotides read TGTGCCATCAGTGAAGTAGCGCGGGGTGATACCGAGCAGTACTTC.

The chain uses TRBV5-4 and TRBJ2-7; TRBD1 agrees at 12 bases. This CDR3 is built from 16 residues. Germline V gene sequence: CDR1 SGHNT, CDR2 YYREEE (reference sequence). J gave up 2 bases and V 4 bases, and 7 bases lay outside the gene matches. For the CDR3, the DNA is TGTGCCAGCAGCCTTGGGACAGGGGGCTTACCCTACGAGCAGTACTTC. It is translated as CASSLGTGGLPYEQYF. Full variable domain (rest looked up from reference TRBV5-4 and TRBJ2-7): ETGVTQSPTHLIKTRGQQVTLRCSSQSGHNTVSWYQQALGQGPQFIFQYYREEENGRGNFPPRFSGLQFPNYSSELNVNALELDDSALYLCASSLGTGGLPYEQYFGPGTRLTVT.

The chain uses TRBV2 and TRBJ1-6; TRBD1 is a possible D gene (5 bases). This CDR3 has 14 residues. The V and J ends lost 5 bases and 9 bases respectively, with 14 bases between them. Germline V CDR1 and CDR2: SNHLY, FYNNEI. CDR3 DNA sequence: TGTGCCAGCAGTAGGTCGGCAGGGTTTTCACCCCTCCACTTT. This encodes CASSRSAGFSPLHF.

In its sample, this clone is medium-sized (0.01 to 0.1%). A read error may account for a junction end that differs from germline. The DNA of the CDR3 is TGTGCCAGCACCTTGGGTGGGGCTTACGAGCAGTACTTC. Its protein product is CASTLGGAYEQYF. The chain uses TRBV5-6 and TRBJ2-7; tentative D call: TRBD1 (5 bases). Germline V gene lookup returns CDR1 SGHDT and CDR2 YYEEEE. The CDR3 spans 13 residues.

CDR3 region: CASSESTAHTDTQYF. The CDR3 DNA follows: TGCGCCAGCAGTGAGTCGACGGCCCACACAGATACGCAGTATTTT. J is TRBJ2-3 and V is TRBV10-1; D unresolved. Germline V gene lookup returns CDR1 WNHNN and CDR2 SYGVQD (reference sequence). This CDR3 is built from 15 residues. Trimming took 0 bases from V and 2 from J, leaving 9 bases between them.

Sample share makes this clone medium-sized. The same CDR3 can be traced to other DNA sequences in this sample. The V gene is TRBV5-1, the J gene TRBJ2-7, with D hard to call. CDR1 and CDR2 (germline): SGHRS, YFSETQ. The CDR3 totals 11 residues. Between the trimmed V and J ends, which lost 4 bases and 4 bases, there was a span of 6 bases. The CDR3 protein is CASSPGYEQYF. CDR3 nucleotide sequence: TGCGCCAGCAGCCCCGGATACGAGCAGTACTTC.

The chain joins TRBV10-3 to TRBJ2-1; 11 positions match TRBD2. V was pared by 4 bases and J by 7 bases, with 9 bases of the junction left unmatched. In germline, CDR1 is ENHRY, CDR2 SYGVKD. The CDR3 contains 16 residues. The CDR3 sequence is CAISAGTSGPGNEQFF. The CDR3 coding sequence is TGTGCCATCAGTGCCGGGACTAGCGGCCCTGGTAATGAGCAGTTCTTC.

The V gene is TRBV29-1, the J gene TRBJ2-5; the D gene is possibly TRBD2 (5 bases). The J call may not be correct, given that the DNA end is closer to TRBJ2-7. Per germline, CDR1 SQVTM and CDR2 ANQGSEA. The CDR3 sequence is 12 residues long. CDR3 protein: CSVEGGHYEQYF. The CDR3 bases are TGCAGCGTTGAAGGAGGGCATTACGAGCAGTACTTC.

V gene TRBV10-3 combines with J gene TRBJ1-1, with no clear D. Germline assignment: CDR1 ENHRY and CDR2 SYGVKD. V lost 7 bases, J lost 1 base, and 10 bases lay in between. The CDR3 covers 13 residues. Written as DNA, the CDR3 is TGTGCCATCACTCCGGAGCCGAACACTGAAGCTTTCTTT. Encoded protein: CAITPEPNTEAFF.

The CDR3 nucleotides are TGTGCCAGTAGTATAGTCCCCCCCAGGGTCGGAAATGGCTACACCTTC. Protein product: CASSIVPPRVGNGYTF. V and J are TRBV19 and TRBJ1-2; TRBD1 is a possible D gene (5 bases). The germline gives CDR1 LNHDA, CDR2 SQIVND (reference sequence). V was clipped by 1 base and J by 6 bases, with 18 bases between them. CDR3 length equals 16 residues.